The T cell receptor beta chain described here comes from a study of spatial heterogeneity in lung cancer. As to time point: sample taken at primary tumor resection. This clonotype showed up many times. TCRdb used MiXCR to reprocess the 5' RACE reads, holding one entry per CDR3 protein. The repertoire holds some 1,700 distinct CDR3 sequences, with more than 9.5% as singletons. CDR1 is MNHEY and CDR2 is SMNVEV in the germline V gene (reference sequence). This CDR3 spans 17 amino acids. V lost 0 bases and J lost 7; bases outside the gene matches: 11. The source of this sequence is a female donor with early-stage non-small cell lung cancer. The sequenced sample was normal lung tissue next to the tumor, obtained at surgery. The V call is TRBV27, the J call TRBJ2-4; TRBD1 matches at 8 bases. CDR3 bases: TGTGCCAGCAGTTTATCTCCCCGAAGGACAGGGAGCAACATTCAGTACTTC. Protein: CASSLSPRRTGSNIQYF.